These 25 T cell receptor beta chains share one sample of origin, sequenced in a study of vaccination effects on CD4 cells after COVID-19. Pools of viral peptides were used by the ViraFEST assay to expand antigen-specific CD4+ T cells ahead of sequencing. At the end of 10 days of culture, CD4+ T cells were isolated. The healthy vaccine recipients, who had no prior SARS-CoV-2 infection, showed negative nucleocapsid antibodies. Their specific antigens are unknown. Produced via immunoSEQ multiplex PCR; TCRdb's table is partial and in-frame only. The sample contains about 27,000 clones, over 65% of which appear only once. The specimen was CD4+ T cells from PBMCs cultured with HCoV-NL63 spike peptides, collected before COVID-19 vaccination. The receptors originated from a human donor who received a COVID-19 vaccine.

V usage is TRBV7-3 and J usage is TRBJ1-2, with TRBD1 as a possible D gene (6 bases). The CDR3 length is 12 residues. Looked up from germline, CDR1 is SGHTA and CDR2 is FQGTGA. Trimming pared 5 bases from V and 7 bases from J, leaving 11 bases between. This chain's CDR3 is CASSPDRTGYTF. DNA of the CDR3: TGTGCCAGCAGCCCGGACAGAACTGGCTACACCTTC. Drawing the rest from reference TRBV7-3 and TRBJ1-2, the complete variable domain is GAGVSQTPSNKVTEKGKYVELRCDPISGHTALYWYRQSLGQGPEFLIYFQGTGAADDSGLPNDRFFAVRPEGSVSTLKIQRTERGDSAVYLCASSPDRTGYTFGSGTRLTVV.

The chain employs TRBV2 and TRBJ2-3, with D hard to call. Trimming took off 3 bases at V and 4 bases at J, with 8 bases between the two ends. Germline CDR1 is SNHLY and CDR2 is FYNNEI. The CDR3 sequence is 13 residues long. The CDR3 DNA is TGTGCCAGCAGTGAGTTGGACGCAGATACGCAGTATTTT. Translating gives CASSELDADTQYF.

The chain has TRBV14 and TRBJ2-7, with D unclear. Trimming left V 0 bases short and J 0 bases short, with 9 bases between. The CDR3 covers 15 residues. CDR1 is SGHDN and CDR2 is FVKESK in the germline V gene. CDR3 residues: CASSQDNHRSYEQYF. In nucleotides, the CDR3 is TGTGCCAGCAGCCAAGACAATCACCGCTCCTACGAGCAGTACTTC.

The V call is TRBV3-1 (or the pseudogene TRBV3-2), the J call TRBJ1-1, with TRBD1 as a possible D gene (5 bases). There are 14 residues in the CDR3. Deletions cut 4 bases from V and 10 bases from J, with 19 bases between. Germline values: CDR1 LGHDT, CDR2 YNNKEL (reference sequence). CDR3 DNA sequence: TGTGCCAGCAGCCGACCCGCCCAGGGATCCGGAGCTTTCTTT. It specifies CASSRPAQGSGAFF.

The chain employs TRBV28 and TRBJ1-5; no firm D call. Trimming shortened V by 6 bases and J by 0 bases, and 18 bases separated the two germline ends. The CDR3 totals 17 residues. Germline values: CDR1 MDHEN, CDR2 SYDVKM. The DNA of the CDR3 is TGTGCCAGCAGACCTCACGACGGGAACTTTAGCAATCAGCCCCAGCATTTT. It translates to CASRPHDGNFSNQPQHF.

The chain recombines TRBV23-1 with TRBJ2-6, with D unresolved. Being an ORF, TRBV23-1 has a function that is uncertain. This CDR3 has 14 residues. V was trimmed by 4 bases and J by 0 bases, leaving 4 bases between them. This CDR3 reads CASSLPSGANVLTF. CDR3 in DNA: TGCGCCAGCAGTCTACCCTCTGGGGCCAACGTCCTGACTTTC.

The chain carries TRBV6-2 or TRBV6-3 and TRBJ1-1; D might be TRBD1 (6 bases). CDR1 MNHEY and CDR2 SVGEGT come from the germline V gene. The CDR3 has 14 residues. The V and J ends lost 5 bases and 5 bases respectively, with 15 bases between them. The CDR3 DNA reads as TGTGCCAGCAGTCTCCCAACAGGGAAGACTGAAGCTTTCTTT. This translates into CASSLPTGKTEAFF.

This sequence joins TRBV7-9 and TRBJ2-5; TRBD2 might be the D (6 bases). Germline V gives CDR1 SEHNR, CDR2 FQNEAQ (reference sequence). The CDR3 sequence is 14 residues long. Trimming removed 5 bases at V and 5 bases at J, with 15 bases between. The CDR3 here is CASSREYGGETQYF. CDR3 DNA sequence: TGTGCCAGCAGCCGGGAGTACGGAGGGGAGACCCAGTACTTC.

This clone appeared once. The chain combines TRBV27 with TRBJ2-7; D remains unclear. V was shortened by 6 bases and J by 7 bases, with 19 bases between the two germline ends. CDR1 is MNHEY, CDR2 SMNVEV, per germline (reference sequence). CDR3 length: 14 residues. The CDR3 reads CASSLTSLLGEQYF. CDR3 DNA: TGTGCCAGCAGCCTTACCTCTCTACTGGGAGAGCAGTACTTC.

This clone was seen more than once but under ten times. This rearrangement joins TRBV19 to TRBJ1-4; D ambiguous. Trimming left V 1 base short and J 8 bases short, with 11 bases between. The CDR3 is 14 residues long. Germline assignment: CDR1 LNHDA and CDR2 SQIVND (reference sequence). CDR3 protein: CASSIVGGYEKLFF. The CDR3, as DNA: TGTGCCAGTAGTATAGTGGGAGGGTACGAAAAACTGTTTTTT.

The chain recombines TRBV28 with TRBJ2-3, with 7 bases matching TRBD2. Trimming at V came to 4 bases and at J to 1 base, leaving 8 bases not matched to a gene. The CDR3 totals 16 residues. Germline assignment: CDR1 MDHEN and CDR2 SYDVKM. The CDR3 DNA follows: TGTGCCAGCAGTTATGCCGGGACTATACGCACAGATACGCAGTATTTT. Its translation is CASSYAGTIRTDTQYF.

The CDR3: CASSQMAGGDQPQHF. CDR3 bases: TGTGCCAGCAGCCAAATGGCAGGGGGCGATCAGCCCCAGCATTTT. V is TRBV3-1 (or the pseudogene TRBV3-2) and J is TRBJ1-5, with 8 nucleotides matching TRBD1. This CDR3 region has 15 residues. The V and J ends lost 2 bases and 5 bases, in that order; junction bases with no gene match: 5. Germline CDR1 and CDR2: LGHDT and YNNKEL (reference sequence).

This rearrangement joins TRBV28 to TRBJ2-1; 8 nucleotides match TRBD2. Germline CDR1 is MDHEN and CDR2 is SYDVKM. CDR3 length: 16 amino acids. The J segment lost 9 bases and the V segment lost 6 bases, leaving 16 bases of the junction unmatched. The CDR3 loop reads CASRSAGTRQVGEQFF. CDR3 coding DNA: TGTGCCAGCAGGTCCGCCGGGACTAGACAAGTAGGTGAGCAGTTCTTC. The whole variable domain, filled in from reference TRBV28 and TRBJ2-1, reads DVKVTQSSRYLVKRTGEKVFLECVQDMDHENMFWYRQDPGLGLRLIYFSYDVKMKEKGDIPEGYSVSREKKERFSLILESASTNQTSMYLCASRSAGTRQVGEQFFGPGTRLTVL.

The chain couples TRBV18 to TRBJ2-1; D is possibly TRBD1 or TRBD2 (5 bases each). V lost 4 bases, J lost 6 bases, and 16 bases lay in between. The CDR3 is 15 amino acids. CDR1 is KGHSH and CDR2 is LQKENI in the germline V gene. The CDR3 coding sequence is TGTGCCAGCTCACAAAGTTCCGGGGCGCGCAATGAGCAGTTCTTC. Translation: CASSQSSGARNEQFF.

This rearrangement joins TRBV7-9 to TRBJ1-1; D uncertain. Germline CDR1 is SEHNR and CDR2 is FQNEAQ (reference sequence). The CDR3 totals 12 residues. Trimming removed 0 bases at V and 3 bases at J, with 2 bases between. CDR3 protein: CASSLAYTEAFF. CDR3 bases: TGTGCCAGCAGCTTAGCATACACTGAAGCTTTCTTT.

The CDR3 nucleotides read TGTGCCAGCAGCCAAGAAGGAGCAGGGGGGTTAGAGACCCAGTACTTC. Translating it yields CASSQEGAGGLETQYF. The J gene is TRBJ2-5, the V gene TRBV3-1 (or the pseudogene TRBV3-2); perhaps TRBD1 as D (7 bases). Trimming pared 0 bases from V and 4 bases from J, leaving 15 bases between. The CDR3 is made up of 16 amino acids. CDR1 and CDR2 (germline): LGHDT, YNNKEL (reference sequence).

This clone appeared once. The chain's CDR3 is CASSYSLAGGSSYNEQFF. The DNA for the CDR3 is TGTGCCAGCAGTTACTCGCTAGCGGGGGGGAGCTCCTACAATGAGCAGTTCTTC. The chain combines TRBV6-2 or TRBV6-3 with TRBJ2-1; 12 nucleotides match TRBD2. The CDR3 is made up of 18 amino acids. With V trimmed by 0 bases and J by 0 bases, 3 bases remained unmatched. Germline lookup yields CDR1 MNHEY and CDR2 SVGEGT.

This chain links TRBV7-2 with TRBJ2-1; 12 positions match TRBD2. CDR1 SGHTA and CDR2 FQGNSA come from the germline V gene. The CDR3 runs 18 residues. J was trimmed by 0 bases and V by 0 bases; bases with no gene match: 3. CDR3 protein: CASSLATSGRGSYNEQFF. CDR3 sequence (DNA): TGTGCCAGCAGCTTAGCGACTAGCGGGAGAGGCTCCTACAATGAGCAGTTCTTC.

The CDR3 DNA reads as TGTGCCAGCAGCCAAGATCCGGGGGGCACCACCCTCCACTTT. Amino acid sequence: CASSQDPGGTTLHF. This chain uses TRBV3-1 (or the pseudogene TRBV3-2) with TRBJ1-6; the D gene is possibly TRBD1 (6 bases). This CDR3 has 14 residues. Germline CDR1 reads LGHDT; CDR2 reads YNNKEL (reference sequence). Trimming shortened V by 0 bases and J by 14 bases, and 14 bases separated the two germline ends.

The gene calls are TRBV10-3 and TRBJ2-5, with D possibly matching TRBD2 (5 bases). Trimming stripped 0 bases from V and 4 bases from J, with 6 bases between. Germline assignment: CDR1 ENHRY and CDR2 SYGVKD. The CDR3 is made up of 13 amino acids. The CDR3 is CAISESGVETQYF. CDR3 nucleotides: TGTGCCATCAGTGAGTCGGGAGTAGAGACCCAGTACTTC.

The chain has TRBV3-1 (or the pseudogene TRBV3-2) and TRBJ2-7; either TRBD1 or TRBD2 may supply D (5 bases each). The CDR3 spans 14 residues. The ends were cut back, 1 base at V and 4 bases at J, with 11 bases in the middle. The germline V gene has CDR1 LGHDT and CDR2 YNNKEL (reference sequence). The CDR3 region has the DNA TGTGCCAGCAGCCAAGGGTGGGGGAGATACGAGCAGTACTTC. It encodes CASSQGWGRYEQYF.

The genes are TRBV3-1 (or the pseudogene TRBV3-2) and TRBJ2-3; 8 nucleotides agree with TRBD2. Germline V CDR1 and CDR2: LGHDT, YNNKEL (reference sequence). Germline trimming cut 0 bases from V and 14 bases from J; bases unmatched to any gene: 7. The CDR3 runs to 13 residues. This chain's CDR3 is CASSQEVKRELYF. DNA of the CDR3: TGTGCCAGCAGCCAAGAGGTCAAGCGGGAGCTGTATTTT.

By sample share, this clone is medium-sized. The CDR3 coding sequence is TGTGCCAGCATCTTGAGGGGACATCGCTCTGGAAACACCATATATTTT. Its translation is CASILRGHRSGNTIYF. The chain joins TRBV2 to TRBJ1-3, with D possibly matching TRBD1 (6 bases). Germline CDR1 is SNHLY and CDR2 is FYNNEI. V lost 7 bases and J 0 bases, leaving 16 bases between the germline ends. This CDR3 has 16 amino acids.

This clone occurred a few times. The V gene is TRBV2, the J gene TRBJ1-6, with D perhaps TRBD1 (6 bases). CDR1 is SNHLY, CDR2 FYNNEI, per germline. Trimming removed 10 bases at V and 5 bases at J, with 12 bases between. The CDR3 runs to 13 residues. The CDR3, as DNA: TGTGCCACACGAGACAGGAATAATTCACCCCTCCACTTT. Residues: CATRDRNNSPLHF.

The table lists this clone with a few counts. V is TRBV4-1 and J is TRBJ1-1, with D possibly being TRBD1 (5 bases). The CDR3 has 14 residues. Germline CDR1 and CDR2: MGHRA and YSYEKL. Trimming pared 6 bases from V and 0 bases from J, leaving 11 bases between. The CDR3 nucleotides read TGCGCCAGCAGGGGACGGACGGTGAACACTGAAGCTTTCTTT. Encoded protein: CASRGRTVNTEAFF.